Below, 32 T cell receptor beta chains from the same sample are listed, as sequenced in a study of OX40 agonist ivuxolimab in advanced cancers. Some clones are missing from TCRdb's copy, which holds only in-frame ones; the method was immunoSEQ multiplex PCR. The sample contains 80,000 to 100,000 clones, 70% to 90% of which appear only once. The material sequenced was CD4+ or CD8+ T cells sorted from blood, taken in a trial of the OX40 agonist ivuxolimab. The receptors here all came from an adult with an advanced solid tumor such as melanoma, head and neck, liver or kidney cancer.

This clone was detected a few times. The V and J genes are TRBV2 and TRBJ1-1, with a possible D match to TRBD1 (6 bases). Germline V lookup: CDR1 SNHLY, CDR2 FYNNEI. V gave up 6 bases and J gave up 2 bases, with 13 bases separating them. This CDR3 is built from 14 residues. CDR3 amino acids: CASSPTGLNTEAFF. The CDR3 region has the DNA TGTGCCAGCAGCCCGACAGGCTTAAACACTGAAGCTTTCTTT.

This chain joins TRBV4-3 and TRBJ2-4, with 10 bases identical to TRBD2. CDR1 is LGHNA, CDR2 YSLEER, per germline. CDR3 length: 22 residues. The J segment lost 1 base and the V segment lost 4 bases, leaving 22 bases of the junction unmatched. The CDR3 DNA sequence: TGCGCCAGCAGCCGGGTACTAGCGGGACAACGGCCCAATGGTAGGGCCAAAAACATTCAGTACTTC. Amino acids: CASSRVLAGQRPNGRAKNIQYF.

The chain recombines TRBV5-1 with TRBJ1-2; the D gene is possibly TRBD1 (6 bases). The CDR3 loop spans 16 amino acids. Trimming shortened V by 5 bases and J by 0 bases, and 17 bases separated the two germline ends. Germline V CDR1 and CDR2: SGHRS, YFSETQ. The CDR3 loop is CASRGAGSTTNYGYTF. The CDR3 bases are TGCGCCAGCAGGGGGGCAGGGTCAACAACTAACTATGGCTACACCTTC.

The rearrangement uses TRBV5-1 and TRBJ2-3, with TRBD2 matching 12 bases. The CDR3 covers 16 residues. The germline gives CDR1 SGHRS, CDR2 YFSETQ. V lost 0 bases to trimming and J lost 4 bases; unmatched junction nucleotides: 3. This chain's CDR3 is CASSLASGGASDTQYF. The CDR3 nucleotides are TGCGCCAGCAGCTTGGCTAGCGGGGGGGCGTCAGATACGCAGTATTTT. The full variable domain, completed using reference TRBV5-1 and TRBJ2-3, is KAGVTQTPRYLIKTRGQQVTLSCSPISGHRSVSWYQQTPGQGLQFLFEYFSETQRNKGNFPGRFSGRQFSNSRSEMNVSTLELGDSALYLCASSLASGGASDTQYFGPGTRLTVL.

This chain connects TRBV5-4 to TRBJ1-5; TRBD1 matches at 9 bases. V lost 3 bases, J lost 5 bases, and 6 bases stayed unmatched. The CDR3 has 15 residues. Germline V gene sequence: CDR1 SGHNT, CDR2 YYREEE (reference sequence). The CDR3 loop reads CASSSQDRGDQPQHF. CDR3 in DNA: TGTGCCAGCAGCTCTCAGGACAGGGGCGATCAGCCCCAGCATTTT.

The rearrangement links TRBV5-1 to TRBJ2-1; 7 bases map to TRBD1. The junction had 19 bases not matched to a gene; V was cut back by 5 bases and J by 8 bases. Germline loops: CDR1 SGHRS, CDR2 YFSETQ. This CDR3 is 17 amino acids long. CDR3 residues: CASRILRGTNGGDEQFF. CDR3 sequence (DNA): TGCGCCAGCAGGATACTCAGGGGGACAAATGGTGGAGATGAGCAGTTCTTC.

The chain couples TRBV5-4 to TRBJ1-6; D possibly corresponds to TRBD1 (6 bases). This CDR3 has 15 residues. Germline loops: CDR1 SGHNT, CDR2 YYREEE (reference sequence). The V gene lost 0 bases and the J gene lost 8 bases, with 12 bases spanning the gap. CDR3 loop: CASSLEGGRYSPLHF. DNA for the CDR3: TGTGCCAGCAGCTTGGAAGGGGGTCGTTATTCACCCCTCCACTTT.

This clone was observed a few times. The J gene is TRBJ2-1, the V gene TRBV5-3, with D perhaps TRBD1 (6 bases). TRBV5-3 is marked as an open reading frame, function uncertain. This CDR3 region has 13 residues. Between the trimmed V and J ends, which lost 5 bases and 5 bases, there was a span of 11 bases. The CDR3 protein is CARSSQGNNEQFF. The CDR3 coding sequence is TGTGCCAGAAGTTCCCAGGGGAACAATGAGCAGTTCTTC.

V usage is TRBV10-3 and J usage is TRBJ1-1; D is unclear. V lost 1 base to trimming and J lost 0 bases, with 12 bases between them. Germline V CDR1 and CDR2: ENHRY, SYGVKD. The CDR3 runs 16 residues. The CDR3 coding sequence is TGTGCCATCAGTGAGTGGTCGATACAGCTGAACACTGAAGCTTTCTTT. This codes for CAISEWSIQLNTEAFF.

V is TRBV25-1 and J is TRBJ1-2; 8 nucleotides agree with TRBD1. The CDR3 is 13 amino acids. Germline-derived CDR1 and CDR2 are MGHDK and SYGVNS. The V segment lost 6 bases and the J segment 6 bases; nucleotides outside the gene matches: 6. CDR3 nucleotides: TGTGCCAGCAGGACAGGGGTAGACGATGGCTACACCTTC. Protein sequence: CASRTGVDDGYTF.

The chain recombines TRBV6-5 with TRBJ1-3; D is unresolved. CDR1 and CDR2 (germline): MNHEY, SVGAGI. This CDR3 has 13 amino acids. Trimming removed 6 bases from V and 4 bases from J, with 10 bases in between. The CDR3 loop is CASRAGPGNTIYF. The CDR3 DNA is TGTGCCAGCAGGGCCGGGCCCGGAAACACCATATATTTT.

This clone was counted a few times. The rearrangement joins TRBV5-6 to TRBJ2-5; perhaps TRBD2 as D (5 bases). Germline assignment: CDR1 SGHDT and CDR2 YYEEEE. There are 15 residues in the CDR3. The ends were cut back, 3 bases at V and 4 bases at J, with 16 bases in the middle. The CDR3 here is CASSYDTPEAETQYF. CDR3 coding DNA: TGTGCCAGCAGCTATGACACCCCGGAGGCAGAGACCCAGTACTTC.

This clone was seen only once. This rearrangement joins TRBV4-2 to TRBJ2-1, with D possibly called TRBD1 or TRBD2 (5 bases each). CDR1 and CDR2 from the germline V gene are LGHNA and YNFKEQ. The V end was cut by 2 bases, the J end by 4 bases, with 12 bases between. The CDR3 contains 15 residues. The CDR3 DNA follows: TGTGCCAGCAGCCAACTTAGTGGGGGTTACAATGAGCAGTTCTTC. Residues: CASSQLSGGYNEQFF.

About this clone: The sample has other DNA sequences that encode this CDR3 too. This chain connects TRBV5-1 to TRBJ2-5, with unresolved D. V was cut by 0 bases and J by 2 bases, with 5 bases left in between. The CDR3 consists of 13 residues. Germline-derived CDR1 and CDR2 are SGHRS and YFSETQ. For the CDR3, the DNA is TGCGCCAGCAGCTTGGGGAATCAAGAGACCCAGTACTTC. Encoded protein: CASSLGNQETQYF. Looking up the rest from reference TRBV5-1 and TRBJ2-5 gives the full variable domain: KAGVTQTPRYLIKTRGQQVTLSCSPISGHRSVSWYQQTPGQGLQFLFEYFSETQRNKGNFPGRFSGRQFSNSRSEMNVSTLELGDSALYLCASSLGNQETQYFGPGTRLLVL.

This clone appeared a few times. The conserved phenylalanine or tryptophan is not found at the CDR3 terminus, so this likely reflects a read error. The V gene is TRBV7-3, the J gene TRBJ1-6; TRBD1 aligns across 8 bases. Trimming removed 0 bases from V and 2 bases from J; junction bases left unmatched: 6. The CDR3 totals 18 residues. Germline CDR1 reads SGHTA; CDR2 reads FQGTGA. The CDR3: CASSLTGDRKTYNSPLHL. In nucleotides, the CDR3 is TGTGCCAGCAGCTTAACGGGGGACAGGAAAACCTATAATTCACCCCTCCACCTT.

The chain employs TRBV7-9 and TRBJ1-2, with D perhaps TRBD1 (5 bases). V dropped 7 bases and J dropped 4 bases, with 13 bases sitting between them. The length of the CDR3 is 13 residues. CDR1 is SEHNR and CDR2 is FQNEAQ in the germline V gene (reference sequence). In DNA, the CDR3 is TGTGCCAGCACACGGGGGGGAGGCTATGGCTACACCTTC. Translated: CASTRGGGYGYTF.

The V call is TRBV21-1, the J call TRBJ1-2. TRBV21-1 is labeled a pseudogene. CDR3 length: 11 residues. The CDR3 DNA follows: TGTGCCAGCAGCAGGGGTTGCGGCTACACCTTC. Its translation is CASSRGCGYTF.

This chain connects TRBV5-1 to TRBJ2-5, with D possibly matching TRBD2 (7 bases). Germline V gene sequence: CDR1 SGHRS, CDR2 YFSETQ. The CDR3 extends over 12 amino acids. Trimming stripped 5 bases from V and 3 bases from J, with 8 bases between. The CDR3 protein is CASRGGEETQYF. CDR3 nucleotide sequence: TGCGCCAGCAGAGGGGGGGAAGAGACCCAGTACTTC.

This clone has a single count. The genes are TRBV28 and TRBJ1-4; 7 bases map to TRBD1. Germline CDR1 and CDR2: MDHEN and SYDVKM. The ends lost 5 bases at V and 7 bases at J; junction bases unmatched: 7. The length of the CDR3 is 14 residues. The CDR3 sequence: CASSRSGGTEKLFF. The CDR3, as DNA: TGTGCCAGCAGTCGCTCAGGGGGGACTGAAAAACTGTTTTTT.

The V call is TRBV6-4, the J call TRBJ2-2; the D gene could be TRBD1 or TRBD2 (5 bases each). The CDR3 loop spans 14 amino acids. Trimming cost V 4 bases and J 4 bases, with 10 bases left between them. CDR1 is MRHNA and CDR2 is SNTAGT in the germline V gene. CDR3 in DNA: TGTGCCAGCAGTGCTTGGGACGGCACCGGGGAGCTGTTTTTT. It encodes CASSAWDGTGELFF.

V and J are TRBV2 and TRBJ1-1; 8 bases align to TRBD1. Germline V gene data show CDR1 as SNHLY and CDR2 as FYNNEI. The V segment lost 6 bases and the J segment 1 base; nucleotides outside the gene matches: 7. CDR3 size: 15 residues. CDR3 sequence (DNA): TGTGCCAGCAGCCCCAGGGGGCAGGAGAACACTGAAGCTTTCTTT. This encodes CASSPRGQENTEAFF.

This clone occurred a few times. This CDR3 reads CASTRGTGTDINTEAFF. The CDR3 DNA is TGCGCCAGCACCCGTGGGACCGGGACAGACATTAACACTGAAGCTTTCTTT. The chain links TRBV5-1 to TRBJ1-1, with TRBD1 matching 7 bases. This CDR3 comprises 17 residues. J gave up 2 bases and V 6 bases, and 16 bases lay outside the gene matches. Germline V CDR1 and CDR2: SGHRS, YFSETQ.

This chain uses TRBV28 with TRBJ2-5, with TRBD2 identical over 7 bases. Germline loops: CDR1 MDHEN, CDR2 SYDVKM. This CDR3 contains 17 residues. V lost 3 bases and J lost 2; bases outside the gene matches: 12. Written as DNA, the CDR3 is TGTGCCAGCAGTTTTTCGTGGGAGGGGACCCTACAAGAGACCCAGTACTTC. This encodes CASSFSWEGTLQETQYF.

The V call is TRBV5-1, the J call TRBJ1-1, with 12 bases aligning to TRBD1. The CDR3 length is 16 residues. Germline trimming cut 4 bases from V and 4 bases from J; bases unmatched to any gene: 8. CDR1 and CDR2 from the germline V gene are SGHRS and YFSETQ. CDR3 bases: TGCGCCAGCAGCATGGGACAGGGGGCGCTGGGCACTGAAGCTTTCTTT. Encoded protein: CASSMGQGALGTEAFF. Full variable domain (outside the CDR3, taken from reference TRBV5-1 and TRBJ1-1): KAGVTQTPRYLIKTRGQQVTLSCSPISGHRSVSWYQQTPGQGLQFLFEYFSETQRNKGNFPGRFSGRQFSNSRSEMNVSTLELGDSALYLCASSMGQGALGTEAFFGQGTRLTVV.

The chain is built from TRBV28 and TRBJ1-1; unclear D gene. Germline V gene data show CDR1 as MDHEN and CDR2 as SYDVKM. V lost 6 bases to trimming and J lost 2 bases, with 10 bases between them. The CDR3 extends over 13 amino acids. CDR3 sequence reads: CASRPLLNTEAFF. The CDR3 DNA is TGTGCCAGCAGGCCACTTCTCAACACTGAAGCTTTCTTT.

This chain connects TRBV19 to TRBJ2-3; D is uncertain. CDR3 length: 14 amino acids. Trimming removed 3 bases from V and 0 bases from J, with 7 bases in between. Germline lookup yields CDR1 LNHDA and CDR2 SQIVND (reference sequence). The CDR3 sequence: CASSIDSSTDTQYF. The CDR3 region has the DNA TGTGCCAGTAGTATCGACTCTAGCACAGATACGCAGTATTTT.

The CDR3 region is CASSLAGRGSGSEAFF. CDR3 nucleotides: TGTGCCAGCAGCTTAGCGGGGAGGGGGTCGGGCTCTGAAGCTTTCTTT. The chain carries TRBV7-9 and TRBJ1-1, with TRBD1 as a possible D gene (6 bases). Trimming removed 0 bases at V and 6 bases at J, with 17 bases between. The CDR3 spans 16 residues. Germline CDR1 reads SEHNR; CDR2 reads FQNEAQ (reference sequence).

The chain carries TRBV5-4 and TRBJ2-1; D is perhaps TRBD1 (5 bases). V lost 0 bases, J lost 8 bases, and 18 bases lay in between. The CDR3 sequence is 16 residues long. Germline CDR1 is SGHNT and CDR2 is YYREEE (reference sequence). The CDR3 DNA reads as TGTGCCAGCAGCTTGGTATCTGGGGCTTCTTATGATGAGCAGTTCTTC. This gives the protein CASSLVSGASYDEQFF.

The chain uses TRBV14 and TRBJ2-3, with unresolved D. The CDR3 length is 13 residues. Germline V gene lookup returns CDR1 SGHDN and CDR2 FVKESK. With 1 base removed from V and 4 bases from J, the gap between germline ends came to 6 bases. The CDR3 nucleotides read TGTGCCAGCAGCCAAGTCCCCGCAGATACGCAGTATTTT. It yields the protein CASSQVPADTQYF.

This clone appeared a single time. The V and J genes are TRBV2 and TRBJ1-1; unclear D gene. Germline assignment: CDR1 SNHLY and CDR2 FYNNEI. V gave up 4 bases and J gave up 1 base, with 7 bases separating them. The CDR3 contains 13 residues. The CDR3 DNA follows: TGTGCCAGCAGTGTCACGGGGAACACTGAAGCTTTCTTT. Its protein is CASSVTGNTEAFF.

This chain joins TRBV2 and TRBJ1-1; possible D gene TRBD1, 6 bases. Looked up from germline, CDR1 is SNHLY and CDR2 is FYNNEI. Trimming left V 6 bases short and J 6 bases short, with 11 bases between. The CDR3 contains 12 residues. CDR3 sequence (DNA): TGTGCCAGCAGGTTACAGGGCCCTGAAGCTTTCTTT. Translating it yields CASRLQGPEAFF.

V usage is TRBV5-1 and J usage is TRBJ2-5; D call uncertain. Trimming removed 0 bases from V and 3 bases from J, with 9 bases in between. CDR1 SGHRS and CDR2 YFSETQ come from the germline V gene. This CDR3 contains 14 residues. The CDR3 sequence: CASSLGQSEETQYF. Written as DNA, the CDR3 is TGCGCCAGCAGCTTGGGGCAGTCAGAAGAGACCCAGTACTTC.